The rows below give T cell receptor beta chains drawn from one sample of a study of T cells in tuberculosis. Here immunoSEQ multiplex PCR was the method, and the copy in TCRdb shows in-frame clones only, minus some. The data hold nearly 60,000 clones, with roughly 86% observed a single time. The sample comprised CD1b-GMM tetramer-negative cells sorted from PBMCs. The receptors were sampled from an adult woman with latent tuberculosis. CDR3s include the opening cysteine and the closing phenylalanine or tryptophan. D genes are given only for firm matches. Clone size is shown for a subset of rows, as once, few, many or a class of expanded clone.

D gene,J gene,clone size,V gene,CDR3 protein,CDR3 DNA
-,TRBJ2-1,-,TRBV5-1,CASSWGGPYNEQFF,TGCGCCAGCAGCTGGGGGGGCCCCTACAATGAGCAGTTCTTC
TRBD2,TRBJ2-7,-,TRBV5-1,CASSLVRGEDEQYF,TGCGCCAGCAGCTTGGTGCGGGGGGAGGACGAGCAGTACTTC
-,TRBJ1-2,-,TRBV15,CATSRDFSGVGYTF,TGTGCCACCAGCAGAGATTTTTCGGGGGTAGGCTACACCTTC
-,TRBJ2-1,once,TRBV2,CASSEYYNEQFF,TGTGCCAGCAGTGAATACTACAATGAGCAGTTCTTC
-,TRBJ1-4,few,TRBV5-8,CASSLTGQDEKLFF,TGTGCCAGCAGCTTGACAGGGCAAGATGAAAAACTGTTTTTT
-,TRBJ1-1,-,TRBV6-4,CASSEREDTEAFF,TGTGCCAGCAGTGAGAGGGAGGACACTGAAGCTTTCTTT
-,TRBJ1-5,few,TRBV6-4,CASSARRTDQPQHF,TGTGCCAGCAGTGCCCGGAGGACAGATCAGCCCCAGCATTTT
TRBD1,TRBJ2-5,-,TRBV7-9,CASSPDRGLGETQYF,TGTGCCAGCAGCCCCGACAGGGGGCTAGGGGAGACCCAGTACTTC
TRBD1,TRBJ1-2,-,TRBV19,CASSPGQGPYGYTF,TGTGCCAGTAGTCCGGGACAGGGGCCTTATGGCTACACCTTC
TRBD2,TRBJ2-7,-,TRBV19,CASSIGLLLAGNHEQYF,TGTGCCAGTAGTATAGGCCTCCTCCTAGCGGGAAACCACGAGCAGTACTTC
-,TRBJ1-1,-,TRBV6-5,CASSLQINTEAFF,TGTGCCAGCAGCCTACAGATTAACACTGAAGCTTTCTTT
-,TRBJ2-3,-,TRBV12-5,CASGPSGGNTDTQYF,TGTGCTAGTGGTCCCTCAGGTGGAAACACAGATACGCAGTATTTT
TRBD2,TRBJ2-3,-,TRBV7-9,CASSFLTSGTDTQYF,TGTGCCAGCAGCTTCCTGACTAGCGGAACAGATACGCAGTATTTT
TRBD2,TRBJ2-7,-,TRBV6-6,CASSYGLLAPYEQYF,TGTGCCAGCAGTTACGGGCTACTAGCGCCCTACGAGCAGTACTTC
-,TRBJ2-3,-,TRBV7-2,CASSNTVGRRTDTQYF,TGTGCCAGCAGCAATACGGTGGGCAGACGCACAGATACGCAGTATTTT